A selection of T cell receptor beta chains follows, all from one sample in a study of molecular identifiers for immune sequencing clone quantification. A single record per CDR3 protein comes from TCRdb applying MiXCR to the PCR reads. The sample holds 250,000 to 400,000 distinct CDR3 sequences, about a fifth seen once. Material for sequencing was naive CD8+ T cells from blood, with Jurkat cell RNA spiked in. The receptors were sampled from a human donor in good health. Some libraries in this study had Jurkat cell RNA spiked in. The CDR3 runs from the conserved cysteine through the conserved F or W. A D gene is named only where the DNA matches it firmly. Only part of the rows carry a size: once, few, many, or a class if the clone is expanded.

length | J | size | V | D | DNA | CDR3
18 | TRBJ2-2 | few | TRBV27 | TRBD1 | TGTGCCAGCAGCGCCCCGGGACAGGACTGGAGAAGGGCCGGGGAGCTGTTTTTT | CASSAPGQDWRRAGELFF
14 | TRBJ2-1 | NA | TRBV30 | NA | TGTGCCTGGAGTGAGGGGACTCCGGGTAATGAGCAGTTCTTC | CAWSEGTPGNEQFF
15 | TRBJ1-1 | many | TRBV11-2 | NA | TGTGCCAGCAGCTTAGTCGGCAGCATGAACACTGAAGCTTTCTTT | CASSLVGSMNTEAFF
12 | TRBJ2-3 | many | TRBV7-6 | NA | TGTGCCAGCAGCTCCCCCACTAATACGCAGTATTTT | CASSSPTNTQYF
14 | TRBJ2-7 | many | TRBV7-2 | NA | TGTGCCAGCAGCTCCGACATACCCTCCTACGAGCAGTACTTC | CASSSDIPSYEQYF
13 | TRBJ2-7 | many | TRBV6-5 | TRBD1 | TGTGCCAGCAGCCTGACAGGGGGCAGCGAGCAGTACTTC | CASSLTGGSEQYF
13 | TRBJ2-5 | NA | TRBV19 | NA | TGTGCCAGTAGAATGGGGTTGGAAGAGACCCAGTACTTC | CASRMGLEETQYF
15 | TRBJ2-7 | many | TRBV7-9 | NA | TGTGCCAGCATCAAACTAACGGGGGGCCCCTACGAGCAGTACTTC | CASIKLTGGPYEQYF
15 | TRBJ2-1 | few | TRBV12-3/TRBV12-4 | NA | TGTGCCAGCAGCAACCCGGGACACCCGTACAATGAGCAGTTCTTC | CASSNPGHPYNEQFF
13 | TRBJ1-1 | many | TRBV4-3 | NA | TGCGCCAGCAGCCAAGATATGAACACTGAAGCTTTCTTT | CASSQDMNTEAFF
16 | TRBJ2-5 | NA | TRBV18 | TRBD2 | TGTGCCAGCTCACCAGAGCTAGCGGGGGGCCAAGAGACCCAGTACTTC | CASSPELAGGQETQYF
17 | TRBJ2-3 | NA | TRBV5-4 | TRBD2 | TGTGCCAGCAGCCTGCCCCGGGGAGCGGGGGGTACAGATACGCAGTATTTT | CASSLPRGAGGTDTQYF
14 | TRBJ2-5 | many | TRBV7-6 | NA | TGTGCCAGCAGCTTAGTATCGGATGAAGAGACCCAGTACTTC | CASSLVSDEETQYF
12 | TRBJ2-1 | many | TRBV3-1 | NA | TGTGCCAGCAGCCTAGAGAACAATGAGCAGTTCTTC | CASSLENNEQFF